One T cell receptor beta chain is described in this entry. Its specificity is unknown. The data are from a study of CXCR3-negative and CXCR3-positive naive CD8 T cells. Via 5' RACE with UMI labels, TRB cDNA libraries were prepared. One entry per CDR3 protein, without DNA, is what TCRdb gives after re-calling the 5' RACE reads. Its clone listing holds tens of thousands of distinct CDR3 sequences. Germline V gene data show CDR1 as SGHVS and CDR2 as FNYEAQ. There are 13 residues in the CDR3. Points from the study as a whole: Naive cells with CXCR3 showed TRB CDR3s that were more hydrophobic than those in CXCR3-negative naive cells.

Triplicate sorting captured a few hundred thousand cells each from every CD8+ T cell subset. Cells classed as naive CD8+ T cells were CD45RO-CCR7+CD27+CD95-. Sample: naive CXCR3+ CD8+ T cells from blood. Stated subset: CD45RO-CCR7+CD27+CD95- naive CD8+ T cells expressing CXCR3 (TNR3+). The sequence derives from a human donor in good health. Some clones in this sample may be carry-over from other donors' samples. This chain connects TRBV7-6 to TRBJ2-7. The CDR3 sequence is CASSSQLWREQYF.